These 5 T cell receptor beta chains came from one sample sequenced in a study of blood T cell repertoires in COVID-19. Sequencing used immunoSEQ multiplex PCR; TCRdb keeps in-frame clones, though not all of them. Of a few hundred thousand clones detected, approximately 89% appear once; the ten largest clones hold about a tenth. Sequencing input: peripheral blood. These receptors all stem from a woman aged 70-85 years with COVID-19, enrolled during active disease.

The chain uses TRBV6-5 and TRBJ2-2; 7 bases match TRBD1. V was pared by 6 bases and J by 3 bases, with 4 bases of the junction left unmatched. The CDR3 has 14 amino acids. The germline gives CDR1 MNHEY, CDR2 SVGAGI. This CDR3 reads CASRRTGDTGELFF. In DNA, the CDR3 is TGTGCCAGCAGGAGGACAGGAGACACCGGGGAGCTGTTTTTT.

The chain combines TRBV28 with TRBJ2-3; 9 bases line up with TRBD2. The CDR3 sequence is 16 residues long. The V and J ends lost 5 bases and 4 bases, in that order; junction bases with no gene match: 10. Per germline, CDR1 MDHEN and CDR2 SYDVKM. This chain's CDR3 is CASSTPASGISDTQYF. The CDR3, as DNA: TGTGCCAGCAGTACCCCCGCTAGCGGGATCTCAGATACGCAGTATTTT. The entire variable domain, with the rest obtained from reference TRBV28 and TRBJ2-3, is as follows: DVKVTQSSRYLVKRTGEKVFLECVQDMDHENMFWYRQDPGLGLRLIYFSYDVKMKEKGDIPEGYSVSREKKERFSLILESASTNQTSMYLCASSTPASGISDTQYFGPGTRLTVL.

This rearrangement joins TRBV28 to TRBJ2-1, with a possible D match to TRBD2 (7 bases). V was trimmed by 7 bases and J by 9 bases, leaving 13 bases between them. The CDR3 extends over 12 amino acids. CDR1 MDHEN and CDR2 SYDVKM come from the germline V gene. CDR3 sequence reads: CASKWGGGEQFF. CDR3 nucleotides: TGTGCCAGCAAGTGGGGGGGCGGTGAGCAGTTCTTC.

The chain couples TRBV5-1 to TRBJ1-1; D possibly corresponds to TRBD1 (5 bases). V was shortened by 3 bases and J by 3 bases, with 15 bases between the two germline ends. CDR3 size: 15 residues. Germline CDR1 SGHRS, CDR2 YFSETQ. Here the CDR3 reads CASSYLEGWDTEAFF. In nucleotides, the CDR3 is TGCGCCAGCAGCTATTTGGAGGGGTGGGACACTGAAGCTTTCTTT.

J is TRBJ1-1 and V is TRBV5-5, with D perhaps TRBD1 (6 bases). Trimming took off 1 base at V and 0 bases at J, with 10 bases between the two ends. The CDR3 consists of 15 residues. The germline V gene has CDR1 SGHKS and CDR2 YYEKEE (reference sequence). The CDR3 coding sequence is TGTGCCAGCAGCTTGATCTGGGGGCTGAACACTGAAGCTTTCTTT. The encoded protein is CASSLIWGLNTEAFF.